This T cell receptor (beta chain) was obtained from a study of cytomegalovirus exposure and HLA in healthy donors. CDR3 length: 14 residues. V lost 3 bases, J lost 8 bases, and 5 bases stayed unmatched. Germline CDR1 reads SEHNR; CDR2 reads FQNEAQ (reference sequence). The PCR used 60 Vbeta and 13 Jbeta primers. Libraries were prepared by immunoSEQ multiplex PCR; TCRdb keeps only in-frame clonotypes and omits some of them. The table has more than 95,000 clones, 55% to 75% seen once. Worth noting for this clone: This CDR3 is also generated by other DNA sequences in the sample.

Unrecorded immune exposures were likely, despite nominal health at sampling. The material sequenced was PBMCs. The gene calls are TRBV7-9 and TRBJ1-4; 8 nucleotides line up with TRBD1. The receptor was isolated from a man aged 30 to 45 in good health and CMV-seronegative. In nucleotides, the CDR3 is TGTGCCAGCAGCTTGGGACAGGTTTCCGAAAAACTGTTTTTT. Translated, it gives CASSLGQVSEKLFF.